One sample yielded the 32 T cell receptor beta chains listed below, sequenced in a study of cytomegalovirus exposure and HLA in healthy donors. With 60 Vbeta and 13 Jbeta primers, the PCR was carried out. Profiled with immunoSEQ multiplex PCR; TCRdb holds only in-frame clones, not every one. The data include about 67,000 clones; the top ten clones carry roughly 5.4%. The source material was PBMCs. The receptors come from a man in his thirties or forties in good health and CMV-seropositive.

The chain joins TRBV19 to TRBJ2-3; D is perhaps TRBD2 (6 bases). The CDR3 contains 15 residues. V dropped 4 bases and J dropped 0 bases, with 11 bases sitting between them. The germline gives CDR1 LNHDA, CDR2 SQIVND (reference sequence). The CDR3 spells CASSTPGTSTDTQYF. CDR3 coding DNA: TGTGCCAGTAGTACCCCAGGGACTAGCACAGATACGCAGTATTTT.

V is TRBV19 and J is TRBJ1-5, with TRBD1 matching 7 bases. CDR1 and CDR2 (germline): LNHDA, SQIVND (reference sequence). The CDR3 sequence is 11 residues long. The CDR3 reads CAAGGVQPQHF. The CDR3 DNA reads as TGTGCTGCAGGGGGTGTTCAGCCCCAGCATTTT.

The V call is TRBV30, the J call TRBJ2-5, with D possibly matching TRBD1 (6 bases). V dropped 5 bases and J dropped 5 bases, with 18 bases sitting between them. This CDR3 is 14 amino acids long. Germline V gene data show CDR1 as GTSNPN and CDR2 as SVGIG (reference sequence). The CDR3 reads CAWDRGGGWETQYF. The CDR3 coding sequence is TGTGCCTGGGACCGTGGGGGCGGGTGGGAGACCCAGTACTTC.

J is TRBJ1-4 and V is TRBV5-4; 8 bases match TRBD1. The CDR3 covers 15 residues. Germline-derived CDR1 and CDR2 are SGHNT and YYREEE (reference sequence). The trim removed 4 bases at V and 4 bases at J, leaving 6 bases unmatched. The CDR3 sequence: CASSHNRGVNEKLFF. CDR3 sequence (DNA): TGTGCCAGCAGCCACAACAGGGGGGTTAATGAAAAACTGTTTTTT.

The rearrangement links TRBV10-3 to TRBJ2-7, with a tentative D call TRBD1 (5 bases). The V gene's germline CDR1 is ENHRY and CDR2 SYGVKD. V shed 4 bases and J shed 3 bases, with 13 bases lying between them. The CDR3 contains 14 residues. CDR3 protein: CAISGTDIGYEQYF. CDR3 coding DNA: TGTGCCATCAGTGGGACGGACATCGGCTACGAGCAGTACTTC.

The J gene is TRBJ1-2, the V gene TRBV7-8, with 8 bases identical to TRBD1. Germline CDR1 reads SGHVS; CDR2 reads FQNEAQ. V lost 5 bases to trimming and J lost 8 bases; unmatched junction nucleotides: 7. CDR3 size: 13 residues. The CDR3 here is CASSADRGEGYTF. In DNA form, the CDR3 reads TGTGCCAGCAGCGCCGACAGGGGTGAAGGCTACACCTTC.

The chain employs TRBV7-9 and TRBJ1-1; no clear D. Germline assignment: CDR1 SEHNR and CDR2 FQNEAQ (reference sequence). V was shortened by 7 bases and J by 6 bases, with 18 bases between the two germline ends. CDR3 size: 14 residues. The CDR3 nucleotides read TGTGCCAGCACCATATCTCGGGGTGTGGCTGAAGCTTTCTTT. Its protein product is CASTISRGVAEAFF.

A remark on this clone: At one end the junction does not follow the germline gene, possibly because of a read error. The CDR3 loop is CASSQEEGNTEDFF. The CDR3 DNA reads as TGTGCCAGCAGCCAAGAGGAGGGGAACACTGAAGATTTCTTT. The chain employs TRBV4-2 and TRBJ1-1; maybe TRBD1 (5 bases). The germline gives CDR1 LGHNA, CDR2 YNFKEQ. The CDR3 has 14 amino acids.

The chain joins TRBV4-1 to TRBJ2-3, with 9 bases matching TRBD2. In germline, CDR1 is MGHRA, CDR2 YSYEKL. The CDR3 length is 15 residues. V lost 1 base to trimming and J lost 4 bases; unmatched junction nucleotides: 3. CDR3 sequence reads: CASSQVLAGPDTQYF. The CDR3 DNA follows: TGCGCCAGCAGCCAAGTCCTAGCGGGGCCAGATACGCAGTATTTT.

The CDR3 DNA follows: TGTGCCAGCAGCCTCGGGACAGGAAGTTATGGCTACACCTTC. It codes for CASSLGTGSYGYTF. The chain carries TRBV13 and TRBJ1-2; 8 bases line up with TRBD1. Trimming cost V 5 bases and J 5 bases; bases outside gene matches: 7. In germline, CDR1 is PRHDT, CDR2 FYEKMQ (reference sequence). The CDR3 is made up of 14 amino acids.

CDR3 coding DNA: TGTGCCAGCAGCCTGGTGAGCCGGGGCACTGAAGCTTTCTTT. Residues: CASSLVSRGTEAFF. The rearrangement uses TRBV4-2 and TRBJ1-1; no definite D call. CDR3 length: 14 amino acids. V was trimmed by 4 bases and J by 4 bases, leaving 13 bases between them. The V gene's germline CDR1 is LGHNA and CDR2 YNFKEQ.

Remarks on this clone: One end of the junction varies from germline; a read error may be responsible. The chain carries TRBV5-1 and TRBJ2-3; maybe TRBD2 (5 bases). The V gene's germline CDR1 is SGHRS and CDR2 YFSETQ. This CDR3 contains 15 residues. This chain's CDR3 is CASSLDVPSTDKQYF. The CDR3 DNA follows: TGCGCCAGCAGCCTGGACGTCCCTAGCACAGATAAGCAGTATTTT.

This rearrangement joins TRBV2 to TRBJ2-1, with 8 bases aligning to TRBD2. V was clipped by 0 bases and J by 10 bases; unmatched bases: 11. Germline V gene sequence: CDR1 SNHLY, CDR2 FYNNEI. The CDR3 covers 16 residues. CDR3: CASSEASSGGVEEQFF. The DNA for the CDR3 is TGTGCCAGCAGTGAAGCCTCGTCGGGAGGGGTGGAGGAGCAGTTCTTC.

V usage is TRBV5-4 and J usage is TRBJ2-3; TRBD2 matches at 11 bases. The CDR3 has 16 residues. Germline CDR1 and CDR2: SGHNT and YYREEE (reference sequence). V lost 4 bases and J lost 2; bases outside the gene matches: 6. The CDR3 region is CASSKASGGTTDTQYF. CDR3 in DNA: TGTGCCAGCAGCAAAGCTAGCGGGGGGACCACAGATACGCAGTATTTT. The full variable domain, its missing parts supplied by reference TRBV5-4 and TRBJ2-3, is ETGVTQSPTHLIKTRGQQVTLRCSSQSGHNTVSWYQQALGQGPQFIFQYYREEENGRGNFPPRFSGLQFPNYSSELNVNALELDDSALYLCASSKASGGTTDTQYFGPGTRLTVL.

Here the CDR3 reads CASSRPGTSGFTDTQYF. As DNA, the CDR3 is TGTGCCAGCTCACGTCCCGGGACTAGCGGTTTCACAGATACGCAGTATTTT. This chain joins TRBV18 and TRBJ2-3; TRBD2 agrees at 11 bases. J lost 2 bases, V lost 4 bases, and 8 bases had no gene match. This CDR3 region has 17 residues. Germline loops: CDR1 KGHSH, CDR2 LQKENI. Full variable domain (missing parts from reference TRBV18 and TRBJ2-3): NAGVMQNPRHLVRRRGQEARLRCSPMKGHSHVYWYRQLPEEGLKFMVYLQKENIIDESGMPKERFSAEFPKEGPSILRIQQVVRGDSAAYFCASSRPGTSGFTDTQYFGPGTRLTVL.

The chain combines TRBV6-5 with TRBJ2-1; 9 nucleotides match TRBD2. Germline assignment: CDR1 MNHEY and CDR2 SVGAGI. The CDR3 consists of 14 residues. Germline trimming cut 6 bases from V and 7 bases from J; bases unmatched to any gene: 7. The CDR3 reads CASSPRLAENEQFF. The CDR3 coding sequence is TGTGCCAGCAGCCCCCGACTAGCGGAAAATGAGCAGTTCTTC.

This chain links TRBV27 with TRBJ2-7; the match to TRBD1 covers 7 bases. Germline values: CDR1 MNHEY, CDR2 SMNVEV (reference sequence). CDR3 length: 17 residues. V lost 5 bases, J lost 2 bases, and 15 bases stayed unmatched. The chain's CDR3 is CASSGRTGDYQAYEQYF. CDR3 nucleotides: TGTGCCAGCAGTGGTAGGACAGGAGATTATCAAGCCTACGAGCAGTACTTC.

The J gene is TRBJ2-1, the V gene TRBV7-2; TRBD1 matches 8 bases. The germline gives CDR1 SGHTA, CDR2 FQGNSA. The V gene end was trimmed by 3 bases and the J gene end by 2 bases; junction bases not matched to a gene: 3. This CDR3 has 15 amino acids. The CDR3 is CASSLDRATYNEQFF. Here the CDR3 DNA reads TGTGCCAGCAGCTTGGACAGGGCGACCTACAATGAGCAGTTCTTC.

The chain couples TRBV7-9 to TRBJ2-2; D is undetermined. Trimming shortened V by 6 bases and J by 0 bases, and 8 bases separated the two germline ends. This CDR3 is 14 amino acids long. The germline gives CDR1 SEHNR, CDR2 FQNEAQ (reference sequence). The CDR3 loop is CASSYNPNTGELFF. The CDR3 DNA sequence: TGTGCCAGCAGTTACAACCCGAACACCGGGGAGCTGTTTTTT.

In regard to this clone: The junction departs from the called germline gene at one end, perhaps through a read error. J is TRBJ2-1 and V is TRBV7-7, with 12 bases lining up with TRBD1. This CDR3 is built from 16 residues. CDR1 is SSHAT and CDR2 is FNYEAQ in the germline V gene (reference sequence). CDR3 sequence (DNA): TGTGCTAGCAGCTCGGCCGGGACAGGGGGCCCGGGTGAGCAGTTCTTC. Encoded protein: CASSSAGTGGPGEQFF.

As concerns this clone: The sample has other DNA sequences that encode this CDR3 too. The rearrangement uses TRBV5-6 and TRBJ2-3; D might be TRBD2 (5 bases). V was pared by 7 bases and J by 2 bases, with 20 bases between. Germline CDR1 and CDR2: SGHDT and YYEEEE. The CDR3 extends over 16 amino acids. The CDR3 DNA sequence: TGTGCCAGCGGACGCACGGGGTTTAGCCTCACAGATACGCAGTATTTT. Residues: CASGRTGFSLTDTQYF.

This rearrangement joins TRBV30 to TRBJ2-7; 9 bases match TRBD2. The junction had 15 bases not matched to a gene; V was cut back by 0 bases and J by 9 bases. The germline V gene has CDR1 GTSNPN and CDR2 SVGIG (reference sequence). This CDR3 is built from 16 residues. CDR3 in DNA: TGTGCCTGGAGTGTACCAGGTAGCGGGAGAGTTATTGTGCAGTACTTC. Amino acid sequence: CAWSVPGSGRVIVQYF.

The chain recombines TRBV4-1 with TRBJ2-7; 8 nucleotides align to TRBD1. The germline V gene has CDR1 MGHRA and CDR2 YSYEKL. The CDR3 consists of 15 residues. V shed 6 bases and J 3 bases; nucleotides not matched to a gene: 10. The CDR3 reads CASRPLNRGNYEQYF. CDR3 DNA: TGCGCCAGCAGACCACTAAACAGGGGGAACTACGAGCAGTACTTC.

The chain recombines TRBV5-1 with TRBJ2-1, with D possibly matching TRBD1 (5 bases). Trimming stripped 4 bases from V and 0 bases from J, with 11 bases between. In germline, CDR1 is SGHRS, CDR2 YFSETQ. CDR3 size: 15 residues. CDR3 loop: CASSQQGNSYNEQFF. The CDR3 DNA is TGCGCCAGCAGCCAGCAGGGCAACTCCTACAATGAGCAGTTCTTC.

The genes are TRBV30 and TRBJ2-3, with 7 bases that match TRBD2. CDR1 and CDR2 from the germline V gene are GTSNPN and SVGIG (reference sequence). The junction had 3 bases not matched to a gene; V was cut back by 2 bases and J by 1 base. This CDR3 region has 14 residues. The DNA of the CDR3 is TGTGCCTGGAGTCGACTAGCCGGCACAGATACGCAGTATTTT. Translated: CAWSRLAGTDTQYF.

CDR3 DNA sequence: TGTGCCAGCAGCGTAGACCGGACAGGGGGCCACGAGCAGTACTTC. This encodes CASSVDRTGGHEQYF. This chain joins TRBV9 and TRBJ2-7; 11 positions agree with TRBD1. Germline CDR1 reads SGDLS; CDR2 reads YYNGEE. V gave up 0 bases and J gave up 5 bases; unmatched junction bases: 4. CDR3 length equals 15 residues.

The chain has TRBV9 and TRBJ1-3, with D possibly matching TRBD1 (5 bases). The CDR3 is made up of 15 amino acids. The V and J ends lost 0 bases and 2 bases respectively, with 9 bases between them. CDR1 SGDLS and CDR2 YYNGEE come from the germline V gene. The CDR3 is CASSVDPGTGNTIYF. Written as DNA, the CDR3 is TGTGCCAGCAGCGTAGATCCAGGGACTGGAAACACCATATATTTT.

The chain links TRBV30 to TRBJ1-6; possibly TRBD1 for D (6 bases). Germline V gives CDR1 GTSNPN, CDR2 SVGIG (reference sequence). The CDR3 extends over 12 amino acids. Trimming shortened V by 8 bases and J by 19 bases, and 24 bases separated the two germline ends. CDR3 in DNA: TGTGCCCTAGGACAGTTTAATTCACACCTACACTTT. Translating gives CALGQFNSHLHF.

The chain employs TRBV9 and TRBJ1-1; D perhaps matches TRBD1 (6 bases). V was shortened by 5 bases and J by 5 bases, with 16 bases between the two germline ends. Per germline, CDR1 SGDLS and CDR2 YYNGEE. The CDR3 runs 14 residues. CDR3 protein: CASSPDRSFTEAFF. CDR3 nucleotide sequence: TGTGCCAGCAGTCCCGACAGGTCCTTTACTGAAGCTTTCTTT. Looking up the rest from reference TRBV9 and TRBJ1-1 gives the full variable domain: DSGVTQTPKHLITATGQRVTLRCSPRSGDLSVYWYQQSLDQGLQFLIQYYNGEERAKGNILERFSAQQFPDLHSELNLSSLELGDSALYFCASSPDRSFTEAFFGQGTRLTVV.

The chain is built from TRBV7-2 and TRBJ2-1, with a possible D match to TRBD2 (6 bases). There are 15 residues in the CDR3. CDR1 SGHTA and CDR2 FQGNSA come from the germline V gene. V was clipped by 1 base and J by 6 bases, with 13 bases between them. This chain's CDR3 is CASSLGLAPLNEQFF. CDR3 in DNA: TGTGCCAGCAGCTTAGGTCTAGCGCCCCTCAATGAGCAGTTCTTC.

The V gene is TRBV7-9, the J gene TRBJ2-1; 7 bases are shared with TRBD1. J gave up 0 bases and V 8 bases, and 10 bases lay outside the gene matches. The germline V gene encodes CDR1 SEHNR and CDR2 FQNEAQ (reference sequence). The CDR3 runs to 16 residues. Here the CDR3 reads CASPTNRGSSYNEQFF. In nucleotides, the CDR3 is TGTGCCAGCCCAACGAACAGGGGAAGCTCCTACAATGAGCAGTTCTTC. The full variable domain, in which reference TRBV7-9 and TRBJ2-1 provide the parts outside the CDR3, is DTGVSQNPRHKITKRGQNVTFRCDPISEHNRLYWYRQTLGQGPEFLTYFQNEAQLEKSRLLSDRFSAERPKGSFSTLEIQRTEQGDSAMYLCASPTNRGSSYNEQFFGPGTRLTVL.

The chain employs TRBV30 and TRBJ2-1, with D tentatively TRBD2 (5 bases). Trimming cost V 4 bases and J 4 bases, with 11 bases left between them. The CDR3 loop spans 13 amino acids. The V gene's germline CDR1 is GTSNPN and CDR2 SVGIG (reference sequence). In DNA, the CDR3 is TGTGCCTGGAAAGAGGGCAATTACAATGAGCAGTTCTTC. Its protein product is CAWKEGNYNEQFF.